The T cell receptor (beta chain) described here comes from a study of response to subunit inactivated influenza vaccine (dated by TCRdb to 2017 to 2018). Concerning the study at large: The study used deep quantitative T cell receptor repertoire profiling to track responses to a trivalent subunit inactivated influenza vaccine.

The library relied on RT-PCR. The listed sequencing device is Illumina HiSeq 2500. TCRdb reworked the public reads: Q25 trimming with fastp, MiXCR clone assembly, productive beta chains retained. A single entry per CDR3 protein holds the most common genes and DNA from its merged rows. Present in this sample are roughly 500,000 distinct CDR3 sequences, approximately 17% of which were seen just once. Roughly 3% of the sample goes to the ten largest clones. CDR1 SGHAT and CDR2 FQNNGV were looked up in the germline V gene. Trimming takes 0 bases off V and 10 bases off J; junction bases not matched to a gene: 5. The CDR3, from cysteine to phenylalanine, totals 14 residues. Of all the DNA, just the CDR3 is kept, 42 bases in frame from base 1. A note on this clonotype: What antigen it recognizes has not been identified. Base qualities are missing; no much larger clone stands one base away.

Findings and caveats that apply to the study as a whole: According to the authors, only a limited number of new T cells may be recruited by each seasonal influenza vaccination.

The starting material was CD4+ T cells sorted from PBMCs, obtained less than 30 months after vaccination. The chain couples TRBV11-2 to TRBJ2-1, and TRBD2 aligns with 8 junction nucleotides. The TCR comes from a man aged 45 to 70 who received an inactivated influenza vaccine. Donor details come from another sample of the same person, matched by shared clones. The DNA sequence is TGTGCCAGCAGCTTAGATGGACTAGCCTACGAGCAGTTCTTC. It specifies CASSLDGLAYEQFF.